The rows below give T cell receptor beta chains drawn from one sample of a study of OX40 agonist ivuxolimab in advanced cancers. The data were produced by immunoSEQ multiplex PCR, yet TCRdb's version contains in-frame clones alone and is incomplete. The sample has some 85,000 clones, over 75% seen once. Sequences were derived from CD4+ or CD8+ T cells sorted from blood, sampled in a trial of the OX40 agonist ivuxolimab. Receptor source: an adult with an advanced solid tumor such as melanoma, head and neck, liver or kidney cancer. Both conserved end residues are part of each CDR3. A D gene is named only where the DNA matches it firmly. A row's size may be missing; if present it is once, few, many or a size class.

V gene: TRBV5-8; J gene: TRBJ2-7; D gene: .; clone size: .; CDR3 protein: CASSRVGTASYEQYF; CDR3 DNA: TGTGCCAGCAGCAGGGTGGGGACGGCTTCCTACGAGCAGTACTTC
V gene: TRBV19; J gene: TRBJ2-6; D gene: .; clone size: .; CDR3 protein: CASSPMRQARANVLIF; CDR3 DNA: TGTGCCAGTAGCCCAATGAGACAGGCTCGGGCCAACGTCCTGATTTTC
V gene: TRBV6-1; J gene: TRBJ2-7; D gene: TRBD1; clone size: .; CDR3 protein: CASTTGRGYEQYF; CDR3 DNA: TGTGCCAGCACGACAGGGAGAGGCTACGAGCAGTACTTC
V gene: TRBV18; J gene: TRBJ2-5; D gene: .; clone size: .; CDR3 protein: CASSPGRGETQYF; CDR3 DNA: TGTGCCAGCTCACCGGGACGGGGAGAGACCCAGTACTTC
V gene: TRBV5-4; J gene: TRBJ2-5; D gene: TRBD1; clone size: .; CDR3 protein: CASSLPGTGIETQYF; CDR3 DNA: TGTGCCAGCAGCTTGCCAGGGACAGGGATAGAGACCCAGTACTTC
V gene: TRBV28; J gene: TRBJ1-5; D gene: TRBD1; clone size: .; CDR3 protein: CASSHGQGWKPQHF; CDR3 DNA: TGTGCCAGCAGCCATGGACAGGGGTGGAAGCCCCAGCATTTT
V gene: TRBV30; J gene: TRBJ2-1; D gene: TRBD2; clone size: .; CDR3 protein: CAWSRLAVYNEQFF; CDR3 DNA: TGTGCCTGGAGCAGACTAGCGGTTTACAATGAGCAGTTCTTC
V gene: TRBV21-1; J gene: TRBJ1-2; D gene: .; clone size: .; CDR3 protein: CASSKGGGRGQRGCGYTF; CDR3 DNA: TGTGCCAGCAGCAAAGGCGGTGGCAGGGGACAACGTGGGTGTGGCTACACCTTC
V gene: TRBV19; J gene: TRBJ1-5; D gene: TRBD1; clone size: .; CDR3 protein: CASSIQGGAYQPQHF; CDR3 DNA: TGTGCCAGTAGTATCCAGGGGGGAGCCTATCAGCCCCAGCATTTT
V gene: TRBV6-1; J gene: TRBJ1-2; D gene: .; clone size: .; CDR3 protein: CASSEGGGPYGYTF; CDR3 DNA: TGTGCCAGCAGTGAAGGAGGGGGTCCCTATGGCTACACCTTC
V gene: TRBV2; J gene: TRBJ1-5; D gene: .; clone size: once; CDR3 protein: CASRWNSNQPQHF; CDR3 DNA: TGTGCCAGCAGATGGAACAGCAATCAGCCCCAGCATTTT
V gene: TRBV30; J gene: TRBJ1-3; D gene: .; clone size: .; CDR3 protein: CAWSEGTYSGNTIYF; CDR3 DNA: TGTGCCTGGAGTGAGGGGACCTACTCTGGAAACACCATATATTTT
V gene: TRBV7-2; J gene: TRBJ1-5; D gene: .; clone size: .; CDR3 protein: CASSTSYGGQPQHF; CDR3 DNA: TGTGCCAGCAGCACTTCTTACGGGGGTCAGCCCCAGCATTTT
V gene: TRBV4-1; J gene: TRBJ1-2; D gene: .; clone size: .; CDR3 protein: CASSQDKAGREGYGYTF; CDR3 DNA: TGCGCCAGCAGCCAAGATAAGGCAGGGAGAGAAGGCTATGGCTACACCTTC
V gene: TRBV6-5; J gene: TRBJ2-1; D gene: .; clone size: few; CDR3 protein: CASSYGGNEQFF; CDR3 DNA: TGTGCCAGCAGTTACGGGGGCAATGAGCAGTTCTTC